This T cell receptor beta chain was documented in a study of neurological immune-mediated disorders. V lost 1 base to trimming and J lost 7 bases, with 11 bases between them. CDR3 length: 14 residues. Germline lookup yields CDR1 SGHTA and CDR2 FQGNSA. Study-wide results and caveats: HTLV-1-associated myelopathy displayed the greatest TCR clonal expansion, and multiple sclerosis exhibited the smallest, lower than that of healthy controls.

This clonotype was detected many times. What it binds is unknown. The cDNA was produced through 5'RACE with 10-nucleotide random UMIs. TCRdb used MiXCR to reprocess the 5' RACE reads, holding one entry per CDR3 protein. The profile shows roughly 100,000 distinct CDR3 sequences, 10% to 13% of them singletons. The time point denotes: longitudinal time-point 3. Stored at -80 C, 2 million PBMCs were the source of the unsorted libraries. This TCR was recovered from a female donor with HTLV-1-associated myelopathy (HAM/TSP). This chain joins TRBV7-2 and TRBJ1-5; D is ambiguous. Sequences were obtained from PBMCs. The CDR3 sequence: CASSLGGTGQPQHF. The CDR3 DNA sequence: TGTGCCAGCAGCTTAGGGGGTACCGGCCAGCCCCAGCATTTT.